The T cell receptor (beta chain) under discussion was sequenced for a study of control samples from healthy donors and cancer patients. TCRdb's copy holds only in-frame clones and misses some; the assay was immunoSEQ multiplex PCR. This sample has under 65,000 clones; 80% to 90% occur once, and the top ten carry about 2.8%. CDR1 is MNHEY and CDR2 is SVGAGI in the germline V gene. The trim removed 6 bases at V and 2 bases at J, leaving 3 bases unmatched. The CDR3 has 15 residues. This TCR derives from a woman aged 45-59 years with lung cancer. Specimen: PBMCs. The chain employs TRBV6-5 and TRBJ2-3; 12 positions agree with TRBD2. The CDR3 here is CASSRLAGVTDTQYF. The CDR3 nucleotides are TGTGCCAGCAGCCGACTAGCGGGGGTCACAGATACGCAGTATTTT.